Below, 15 T cell receptor beta chains from the same sample are listed, as sequenced in a study of HIV-infected children after antiretroviral therapy interruption. A 3' RACE protocol on RNA, with unique molecular identifiers, produced the TCR library. Each CDR3 protein is one row after TCRdb ran MiXCR on the 3' RACE reads. Here the sample spans more than 85,000 distinct CDR3 sequences, about 7.2% being singletons. Noted treatment: PENTA 11 planned treatment interruption arm or continuous ART arm. The sequencing here drew on CD45RA+ CD4+ T cells from PBMCs, pooled from several time points, taken from a donor given antiretroviral therapy, either interrupted or continuous. Documented subset: naive CD4+ CD45RA+ CD45RO- T cells. The receptor source for this set is a pool of human donors with HIV.

This clonotype has only a few counts. DNA for the CDR3: TGTGCCATCAGTGGACGGGCCCCGGCAACGCCCGGGGAGCTGTTTTTT. Protein sequence: CAISGRAPATPGELFF. V and J are TRBV10-3 and TRBJ2-2, with D uncertain. V was shortened by 4 bases and J by 6 bases, with 18 bases between the two germline ends. Germline values: CDR1 ENHRY, CDR2 SYGVKD. The CDR3 contains 16 residues.

The chain links TRBV5-1 to TRBJ2-7, with 13 nucleotides matching TRBD2. In germline, CDR1 is SGHRS, CDR2 YFSETQ. The CDR3 totals 18 residues. V gave up 4 bases and J gave up 4 bases; unmatched junction bases: 14. CDR3 coding DNA: TGCGCCAGCAGCGTGGGACTAGCGGGGCCAAATGACGAGTACGAGCAGTACTTC. It encodes CASSVGLAGPNDEYEQYF.

This clonotype was seen repeatedly, ten times or more. The rearrangement uses TRBV3-1 and TRBJ2-7; 7 nucleotides line up with TRBD1. The CDR3 runs to 16 residues. V was pared by 0 bases and J by 4 bases, with 9 bases of the junction left unmatched. Germline V gene sequence: CDR1 LGHDT, CDR2 YNNKEL (reference sequence). As DNA, the CDR3 is TGTGCCAGCAGCCAAGAGCGTAGGGGGCTACAGTACGAGCAGTACTTC. It yields the protein CASSQERRGLQYEQYF.

This clonotype was observed a handful of times. The chain combines TRBV3-1 with TRBJ2-7, with TRBD1 as a possible D gene (5 bases). The CDR3 contains 16 residues. V was pared by 5 bases and J by 0 bases, with 17 bases between. Per germline, CDR1 LGHDT and CDR2 YNNKEL (reference sequence). The CDR3 DNA sequence: TGTGCCAGCAGCAGCTGGTCGAAGGGGTACTCCTACGAGCAGTACTTC. This sequence encodes CASSSWSKGYSYEQYF.

This clonotype was picked up many times. This chain connects TRBV12-3 or TRBV12-4 to TRBJ2-3; TRBD2 agrees at 11 bases. Trimming removed 2 bases from V and 3 bases from J; junction bases left unmatched: 13. The CDR3 covers 19 residues. CDR3 in DNA: TGTGCCAGCAGTTTAAGGGCAGGAGGGCTAGCGGGAGGTACAGATACGCAGTATTTT. As protein: CASSLRAGGLAGGTDTQYF.

The CDR3, as DNA: TGTGCCACCAGCAGAGATAGGCGCGGGTCGCCCGGGGAGCTGTTTTTT. Amino acid sequence: CATSRDRRGSPGELFF. The rearrangement links TRBV15 to TRBJ2-2, with D possibly TRBD2 on 5 matching bases. The CDR3 runs 16 residues. With 0 bases removed from V and 6 bases from J, the gap between germline ends came to 14 bases. Germline V gene sequence: CDR1 LNHNV, CDR2 YYDKDF (reference sequence).

At least ten counts were recorded for this clonotype. The gene calls are TRBV10-3 and TRBJ1-4, with D possibly TRBD1 on 5 matching bases. There are 15 residues in the CDR3. V was cut by 0 bases and J by 4 bases, with 9 bases left in between. The germline CDR1 and CDR2 sequences are ENHRY and SYGVKD. CDR3 in amino acids: CAISESRQGNEKLFF. The DNA for the CDR3 is TGTGCCATCAGTGAGTCGAGGCAGGGTAATGAAAAACTGTTTTTT.

The chain recombines TRBV27 with TRBJ1-4; 7 bases line up with TRBD1. The CDR3 is made up of 13 amino acids. With V trimmed by 7 bases and J by 13 bases, 12 bases remained unmatched. CDR1 is MNHEY and CDR2 is SMNVEV in the germline V gene (reference sequence). In DNA form, the CDR3 reads TGTGCCAGCATGAGCATCACAGGGGCCCGACTGTTTTTT. It translates to CASMSITGARLFF.

The chain couples TRBV7-9 to TRBJ1-1; D gene uncertain. CDR3 length equals 15 residues. Between the trimmed V and J ends, which lost 5 bases and 3 bases, there was a span of 16 bases. Germline V CDR1 and CDR2: SEHNR, FQNEAQ (reference sequence). CDR3 in DNA: TGTGCCAGCAGCCGTCCAGGCCTGACTTACACTGAAGCTTTCTTT. Amino acids: CASSRPGLTYTEAFF.

Ten or more counts support this clonotype. V gene TRBV29-1 combines with J gene TRBJ1-1; 8 nucleotides match TRBD1. The CDR3 has 13 residues. J lost 0 bases, V lost 7 bases, and 4 bases had no gene match. CDR1 SQVTM and CDR2 ANQGSEA come from the germline V gene. For the CDR3, the DNA is TGCAGCGCCCGGACAGGGATGAACACTGAAGCTTTCTTT. As protein: CSARTGMNTEAFF.

This clonotype came up many times. V is TRBV5-1 and J is TRBJ1-2, with 8 bases matching TRBD1. Trimming cost V 3 bases and J 8 bases; bases outside gene matches: 15. CDR3 length: 16 amino acids. CDR1 is SGHRS, CDR2 YFSETQ, per germline. In DNA form, the CDR3 reads TGCGCCAGCAGCTACCGTGAAACGACAGGGGTGATCGGCTACACCTTC. It translates to CASSYRETTGVIGYTF.

Only a few counts were recorded for this clonotype. CDR3 bases: TGTGCCAGCAGCCAAGTTGGATACGAGCAGTACTTC. Protein product: CASSQVGYEQYF. This chain links TRBV3-1 with TRBJ2-7; D is ambiguous. Germline V gene data show CDR1 as LGHDT and CDR2 as YNNKEL (reference sequence). V lost 1 base to trimming and J lost 4 bases, with 5 bases between them. CDR3 length: 12 residues.

This clonotype was counted at least ten times. The rearrangement uses TRBV6-1 and TRBJ2-1; the match to TRBD2 covers 7 bases. The CDR3 is made up of 14 amino acids. Germline CDR1 is MNHNS and CDR2 is SASEGT. J lost 9 bases, V lost 0 bases, and 5 bases had no gene match. This CDR3 is CASSEAEGGTEQFF. CDR3 nucleotides: TGTGCCAGCAGTGAAGCGGAGGGAGGGACTGAGCAGTTCTTC.

This clonotype occurred many times. The V and J genes are TRBV7-9 and TRBJ1-6, with a weak D call TRBD1 (6 bases). The CDR3 runs 16 residues. Germline lookup yields CDR1 SEHNR and CDR2 FQNEAQ (reference sequence). V lost 1 base, J lost 8 bases, and 15 bases lay in between. In DNA, the CDR3 is TGTGCCAGCAGCTTAGTTTCAGGGGTCGGCGATTCACCCCTCCACTTT. It encodes CASSLVSGVGDSPLHF.

This clonotype was counted a few times. The V and J genes are TRBV29-1 and TRBJ2-7; tentative D call: TRBD1 (6 bases). There are 16 residues in the CDR3. V lost 6 bases and J 3 bases, leaving 24 bases between the germline ends. Germline V gene data show CDR1 as SQVTM and CDR2 as ANQGSEA. CDR3 sequence (DNA): TGCAGCGTGGCCCACGTAAGACAGGCCAGAGGCTACGAGCAGTACTTC. This sequence encodes CSVAHVRQARGYEQYF.